These T cell receptor beta chains were read from a single sample in a study of blood T cells in healthy people across ages. TCRdb re-called the 5' RACE reads through MiXCR, storing one row per CDR3 protein. There are over a million distinct CDR3 sequences in the sample; 40% to 45% occur only once, and 15% to 20% lies in the top ten. The sample was blood. These receptors were taken from an older woman in good health. Each CDR3 is given with its conserved first and last residue. A D gene is named only where the DNA matches it firmly. The size of a clone is reported for some rows only, either as once, few or many, or as a class for expanded clones.

v_call	clone_size	d_call	j_call	cdr3_nt	cdr3_aa
TRBV20-1	NA	TRBD1	TRBJ2-7	TGCAGTGCTAGAGATCTGGCAGGGGGATTGAGCGAGCAGTACTTC	CSARDLAGGLSEQYF
TRBV20-1	NA	TRBD1	TRBJ1-5	TGCAGTGCTAGAGATCCCGGGACAGGGCTACGCAATAGCAATCAGCCCCAGCATTTT	CSARDPGTGLRNSNQPQHF
TRBV15	NA	NA	TRBJ2-3	TGTGCCACCAGCAGTTGGCAACAGGGAACAGATACGCAGTATTTT	CATSSWQQGTDTQYF
TRBV29-1	NA	TRBD1	TRBJ2-7	TGCAGCGCCCGAAGGGACAGGGGGGGCGAGCAGTACTTC	CSARRDRGGEQYF
TRBV6-5	NA	TRBD2	TRBJ2-2	TGTGCCAGCAGTTACTCGCTGTCTAGCGGGGGCACCGGGGAGCTGTTTTTT	CASSYSLSSGGTGELFF
TRBV7-2	few	NA	TRBJ2-2	TGTGCCAGCAGCTTAGCGCTACGACCTGACACCGGGGAGCTGTTTTTT	CASSLALRPDTGELFF
TRBV20-1	NA	NA	TRBJ1-5	TGCAGTGCGGAAACAGGTTATAGCAATCAGCCCCAGCATTTT	CSAETGYSNQPQHF
TRBV19	once	TRBD1	TRBJ1-1	TGTGCCAGTAGCCAGGACAGGGGGCTCACTGAAGCTTTCTTT	CASSQDRGLTEAFF
TRBV27	few	NA	TRBJ1-4	TGTGCCAGCAGTTTAGGGTGGGGGCAGCATACAACTAATGAAAAACTGTTTTTT	CASSLGWGQHTTNEKLFF
TRBV5-4	NA	TRBD2	TRBJ2-1	TGTGCCAGCAGCTCTCCGACTAGCTCGACTGAGCAGTTCTTC	CASSSPTSSTEQFF
TRBV7-9	NA	NA	TRBJ1-6	TGTGCCAGCAGCTTAGTAGGGAGGAATTCACCCCTCCACTTT	CASSLVGRNSPLHF
TRBV20-1	few	TRBD1	TRBJ1-2	TGCAGTGCGTCTGAGGACAGGGACTATGGCTACACCTTC	CSASEDRDYGYTF
TRBV20-1	few	NA	TRBJ2-1	TGCAGTGCTACCTCGGGGGGCAGAGACAATGAGCAGTTCTTC	CSATSGGRDNEQFF